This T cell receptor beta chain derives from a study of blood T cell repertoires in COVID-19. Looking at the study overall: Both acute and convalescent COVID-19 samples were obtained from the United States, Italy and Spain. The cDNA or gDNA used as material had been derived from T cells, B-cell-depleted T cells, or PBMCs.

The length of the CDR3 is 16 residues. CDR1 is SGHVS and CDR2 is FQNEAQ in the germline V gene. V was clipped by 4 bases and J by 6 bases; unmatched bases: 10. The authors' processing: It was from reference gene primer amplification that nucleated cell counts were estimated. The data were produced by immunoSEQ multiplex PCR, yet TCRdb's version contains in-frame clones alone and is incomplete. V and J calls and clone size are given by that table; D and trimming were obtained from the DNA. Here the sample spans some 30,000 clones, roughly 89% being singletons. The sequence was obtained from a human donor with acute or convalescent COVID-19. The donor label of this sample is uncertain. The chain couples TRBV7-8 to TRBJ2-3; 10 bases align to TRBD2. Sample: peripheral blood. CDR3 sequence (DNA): TGTGCCAGCAGCTCCATGGGGACTAGCGCACCTGATACGCAGTATTTT. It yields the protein CASSSMGTSAPDTQYF. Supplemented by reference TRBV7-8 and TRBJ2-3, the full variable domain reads GAGVSQSPRYKVAKRGQDVALRCDPISGHVSLFWYQQALGQGPEFLTYFQNEAQLDKSGLPSDRFFAERPEGSVSTLKIQRTQQEDSAVYLCASSSMGTSAPDTQYFGPGTRLTVL.